The 32 T cell receptor beta chains listed next were all sequenced from one sample in a study of human T cells and chemical hapten exposure. Regarding time point: patch test 3, about 24 weeks after DPC sensitization. Sample treatment: therapeutic diphenylcyclopropenone sensitization with weekly scalp DPC. One entry per CDR3 protein, called by TCRdb with MiXCR from the RACE reads. The repertoire holds about 97,000 distinct CDR3 sequences, with 25% to 35% as singletons. The specimen comprised whole blood, sampled in connection with sensitization to the hapten diphenylcyclopropenone (DPC). These receptors were taken from a man aged 35-49 years with alopecia areata. Some clones in this sample may be carry-over from other donors' samples.

The chain employs TRBV29-1 and TRBJ2-7; 10 nucleotides agree with TRBD1. This CDR3 has 13 residues. Trimming took 6 bases from V and 6 from J; bases not matched to a gene: 8. From germline, CDR1 is SQVTM and CDR2 ANQGSEA. In DNA, the CDR3 is TGCAGCGTCCGAGCTGGACAGGGGGGCGAGCAGTACTTC. Protein product: CSVRAGQGGEQYF.

The V gene is TRBV20-1, the J gene TRBJ2-7; D may be TRBD2 (5 bases). Deletions cut 6 bases from V and 3 bases from J, with 12 bases between. This CDR3 comprises 12 residues. Germline V lookup: CDR1 DFQATT, CDR2 SNEGSKA (reference sequence). As DNA, the CDR3 is TGCAGTGCAGAACAAGAGGGCTACGAGCAGTACTTC. Residues: CSAEQEGYEQYF.

The V call is TRBV11-2, the J call TRBJ2-2, with no clear D. This CDR3 comprises 14 residues. Germline-derived CDR1 and CDR2 are SGHAT and FQNNGV. V lost 2 bases, J lost 7 bases, and 11 bases lay in between. The CDR3 region has the DNA TGTGCCAGCAGCTTACAACGGGCTGACGGGGAGCTGTTTTTT. The encoded protein is CASSLQRADGELFF.

This clonotype was picked up a small number of times. This chain uses TRBV12-3 or TRBV12-4 with TRBJ2-2; 11 nucleotides agree with TRBD2. With 3 bases clipped from V and 4 bases from J, the junction kept 1 base outside the gene matches. The CDR3 has 15 residues. The CDR3 loop is CASSFSGRATGELFF. In DNA form, the CDR3 reads TGTGCCAGCAGTTTTAGCGGGAGGGCCACCGGGGAGCTGTTTTTT.

The chain links TRBV28 to TRBJ1-3; D ambiguous. Trimming removed 1 base from V and 2 bases from J, with 12 bases in between. Germline CDR1 is MDHEN and CDR2 is SYDVKM. The CDR3 extends over 16 amino acids. The CDR3 protein is CASSLLVGSTGNTIYF. CDR3 DNA: TGTGCCAGCAGTTTATTAGTTGGCAGTACTGGAAACACCATATATTTT.

This rearrangement joins TRBV20-1 to TRBJ2-1; the match to TRBD2 covers 11 bases. The CDR3 has 19 residues. Germline V gene lookup returns CDR1 DFQATT and CDR2 SNEGSKA (reference sequence). The V and J ends lost 4 bases and 2 bases, in that order; junction bases with no gene match: 16. CDR3 residues: CSATARGASGRRTYNEQFF. CDR3 in DNA: TGCAGTGCTACGGCTCGGGGAGCTAGCGGGAGGCGAACCTACAATGAGCAGTTCTTC.

This sequence joins TRBV6-1 and TRBJ2-1; unclear D gene. V was clipped by 1 base and J by 1 base, with 11 bases between them. This CDR3 region has 16 residues. CDR1 MNHNS and CDR2 SASEGT come from the germline V gene. In DNA form, the CDR3 reads TGTGCCAGCAGTGAAGAATTTTCGCGGTCCTACAATGAGCAGTTCTTC. It encodes CASSEEFSRSYNEQFF.

The chain couples TRBV5-1 to TRBJ2-5; D gene unclear. Germline V CDR1 and CDR2: SGHRS, YFSETQ. CDR3 length: 11 residues. V lost 4 bases and J lost 5, with 6 bases in between. The CDR3 region is CASSTDETQYF. CDR3 sequence (DNA): TGCGCCAGCAGCACGGACGAGACCCAGTACTTC.

In its sample, this clonotype was seen a few times. The CDR3 spells CSVGGVQFF. CDR3 DNA: TGCAGCGTTGGGGGGGTCCAGTTCTTC. This rearrangement joins TRBV29-1 to TRBJ2-1, with D possibly TRBD2 on 6 matching bases. The CDR3 consists of 9 residues. Germline-derived CDR1 and CDR2 are SQVTM and ANQGSEA. Trimming removed 4 bases at V and 13 bases at J, with 8 bases between.

J is TRBJ2-3 and V is TRBV3-1; D may be TRBD2 (6 bases). CDR1 is LGHDT and CDR2 is YNNKEL in the germline V gene (reference sequence). Between the trimmed V and J ends, which lost 3 bases and 2 bases, there was a span of 24 bases. The CDR3 covers 19 residues. The CDR3 spells CASSQVEDGRYWDTDTQYF. In nucleotides, the CDR3 is TGTGCCAGCAGCCAGGTAGAGGACGGGAGATATTGGGACACAGATACGCAGTATTTT.

J is TRBJ2-7 and V is TRBV5-1; unclear D gene. The V end lost 1 base, the J end lost 2 bases, and 10 bases lay between the germline ends. This CDR3 comprises 14 residues. Per the germline V gene, CDR1 is SGHRS and CDR2 is YFSETQ. This CDR3 reads CASSLTAATYEQYF. The CDR3 DNA reads as TGCGCCAGCAGCTTGACTGCAGCGACCTACGAGCAGTACTTC.

This clonotype was recorded at least ten times. CDR3 DNA: TGCAGTGCTAGTCGGACGGCTAACACTGAAGCTTTCTTT. The encoded protein is CSASRTANTEAFF. The J gene is TRBJ1-1, the V gene TRBV20-1; D is unclear. V lost 3 bases to trimming and J lost 2 bases, with 10 bases between them. Per germline, CDR1 DFQATT and CDR2 SNEGSKA (reference sequence). This CDR3 has 13 amino acids.

The chain couples TRBV14 to TRBJ2-7; maybe TRBD1 (6 bases). CDR3 size: 14 residues. Per the germline V gene, CDR1 is SGHDN and CDR2 is FVKESK. Trimming took 4 bases from V and 0 from J, leaving 10 bases between them. DNA of the CDR3: TGTGCCAGCAGCCTAGGACAGATCTCCTACGAGCAGTACTTC. Translating gives CASSLGQISYEQYF.

This clonotype was observed at least ten times. V and J are TRBV29-1 and TRBJ2-7; a weak D match, TRBD1 (5 bases). This CDR3 spans 11 amino acids. The V end was cut by 4 bases, the J end by 3 bases, with 7 bases between. The germline V gene has CDR1 SQVTM and CDR2 ANQGSEA. Here the CDR3 reads CSVADSYEQYF. The CDR3 DNA follows: TGCAGCGTTGCTGACAGCTACGAGCAGTACTTC.

The chain uses TRBV19 and TRBJ2-3; D is unclear. The V end lost 5 bases, the J end lost 6 bases, and 15 bases lay between the germline ends. Germline assignment: CDR1 LNHDA and CDR2 SQIVND (reference sequence). The CDR3 sequence is 14 residues long. CDR3 loop: CASSLVGSWDTQYF. The DNA for the CDR3 is TGTGCCAGTAGTCTGGTGGGAAGCTGGGATACGCAGTATTTT.

This chain links TRBV10-3 with TRBJ1-1; the D is unclear. CDR3 size: 11 residues. V dropped 6 bases and J dropped 2 bases, with 4 bases sitting between them. Germline V gene data show CDR1 as ENHRY and CDR2 as SYGVKD. Here the CDR3 DNA reads TGTGCCATCAGGGACAACACTGAAGCTTTCTTT. This codes for CAIRDNTEAFF.

J is TRBJ2-5 and V is TRBV20-1, with 9 bases matching TRBD2. The V segment lost 1 base and the J segment 6 bases; nucleotides outside the gene matches: 9. The germline gives CDR1 DFQATT, CDR2 SNEGSKA (reference sequence). There are 15 residues in the CDR3. The CDR3 region has the DNA TGCAGTGCTAGAGGGGCCGTAGCGGGAGAAAAGACCCAGTACTTC. This sequence encodes CSARGAVAGEKTQYF.

In DNA, the CDR3 is TGTGCCAGCAGCCAAGAGGGCCGTATGAAGGAGCAGTTCTTC. As protein: CASSQEGRMKEQFF. The V call is TRBV12-3 or TRBV12-4, the J call TRBJ2-1; perhaps TRBD2 as D (5 bases). Trimming left V 6 bases short and J 10 bases short, with 19 bases between. This CDR3 spans 14 amino acids.

CDR3 bases: TGTGCCAGCAGTTACTCGATCCCCCAAGAGACCCAGTACTTC. Translating it yields CASSYSIPQETQYF. The V and J genes are TRBV6-2 or TRBV6-3 and TRBJ2-5; D is undetermined. The CDR3 extends over 14 amino acids. V dropped 0 bases and J dropped 1 base, with 6 bases sitting between them. Per germline, CDR1 MNHEY and CDR2 SVGEGT.

The chain carries TRBV28 and TRBJ2-7; D unclear. Trimming took 3 bases from V and 2 from J, leaving 14 bases between them. CDR3 length: 15 residues. CDR1 and CDR2 from the germline V gene are MDHEN and SYDVKM. CDR3 sequence reads: CASSFPGRRTYEQYF. The CDR3 nucleotides read TGTGCCAGCAGTTTCCCCGGACGGCGGACCTACGAGCAGTACTTC.

V gene TRBV20-1 combines with J gene TRBJ2-7; no definite D call. From germline, CDR1 is DFQATT and CDR2 SNEGSKA (reference sequence). The germline V and J ends were trimmed by 6 bases and 2 bases, with 11 bases remaining between them. CDR3 length: 12 amino acids. As DNA, the CDR3 is TGCAGTGCGAGACTTAAAGCCTACGAGCAGTACTTC. The encoded protein is CSARLKAYEQYF.

The CDR3: CASKPSGHTEAFF. For the CDR3, the DNA is TGTGCCAGCAAGCCGTCGGGGCACACTGAAGCTTTCTTT. This chain links TRBV12-3 or TRBV12-4 with TRBJ1-1, with D possibly being TRBD1 (5 bases). The V and J ends lost 7 bases and 3 bases respectively, with 12 bases between them. The CDR3 totals 13 residues.

The chain uses TRBV4-1 and TRBJ2-7; D uncertain. There are 14 residues in the CDR3. V was pared by 1 base and J by 2 bases, with 9 bases between. CDR1 is MGHRA, CDR2 YSYEKL, per germline. CDR3 sequence: CASSQGDGTYEQYF. The CDR3, as DNA: TGCGCCAGCAGCCAAGGAGACGGTACCTACGAGCAGTACTTC.

The V and J genes are TRBV30 and TRBJ2-3; 11 nucleotides agree with TRBD2. Germline loops: CDR1 GTSNPN, CDR2 SVGIG (reference sequence). The CDR3 spans 14 residues. With V trimmed by 3 bases and J by 4 bases, 3 bases remained unmatched. CDR3 sequence (DNA): TGTGCCTGGAGCACTAGCGGGAGTGCAGATACGCAGTATTTT. Protein sequence: CAWSTSGSADTQYF.

On this clonotype: A clone one base away is much larger, so this may be a read error. The rearrangement joins TRBV5-1 to TRBJ2-3; TRBD2 aligns across 9 bases. The CDR3 runs to 15 residues. CDR1 and CDR2 from the germline V gene are SGHRS and YFSETQ. Unmatched junction bases numbered 4, after V lost 4 bases and J lost 1 base. The CDR3 coding sequence is TGCGCCAGCAGCGTGGGGACTAGCCGCACAGATACGCAGTATTTT. Amino acid sequence: CASSVGTSRTDTQYF.

This sequence joins TRBV20-1 and TRBJ2-1; 11 bases fit TRBD2. The V gene end was trimmed by 5 bases and the J gene end by 6 bases; junction bases not matched to a gene: 9. The length of the CDR3 is 15 residues. Looked up from germline, CDR1 is DFQATT and CDR2 is SNEGSKA (reference sequence). Here the CDR3 DNA reads TGCAGTGCTTCCCGGACTAGCGGGTTCATCAATGAGCAGTTCTTC. Its protein is CSASRTSGFINEQFF.

The J gene is TRBJ2-4, the V gene TRBV5-6; D gene ambiguous. The CDR3 runs to 13 residues. The V and J ends lost 0 bases and 8 bases respectively, with 9 bases between them. Germline V CDR1 and CDR2: SGHDT, YYEEEE. CDR3 sequence (DNA): TGTGCCAGCAGCTTGGGCAGCCGGGACATTCAGTACTTC. Amino acid sequence: CASSLGSRDIQYF.

The V call is TRBV20-1, the J call TRBJ1-1; the D gene is possibly TRBD1 (5 bases). In germline, CDR1 is DFQATT, CDR2 SNEGSKA (reference sequence). This CDR3 has 15 amino acids. V lost 6 bases and J lost 3, with 20 bases in between. CDR3 protein: CSAPPGGIGYTEAFF. DNA of the CDR3: TGCAGTGCCCCTCCCGGGGGTATCGGGTACACTGAAGCTTTCTTT.

The chain is built from TRBV7-8 and TRBJ2-1; possibly TRBD2 for D (7 bases). Germline V lookup: CDR1 SGHVS, CDR2 FQNEAQ. The CDR3 is made up of 17 amino acids. V was shortened by 0 bases and J by 7 bases, with 19 bases between the two germline ends. CDR3 DNA: TGTGCCAGCAGCTTAGCTGGGGGGGCCTATCTTCTAAATGAGCAGTTCTTC. It is translated as CASSLAGGAYLLNEQFF.

The chain is built from TRBV5-5 and TRBJ1-5; D is possibly TRBD1 (6 bases). Trimming removed 6 bases from V and 5 bases from J, with 18 bases in between. Germline V lookup: CDR1 SGHKS, CDR2 YYEKEE (reference sequence). This CDR3 comprises 15 residues. This CDR3 reads CASTLSVGGHQPQHF. Here the CDR3 DNA reads TGTGCCAGCACCCTATCCGTAGGGGGGCATCAGCCCCAGCATTTT.

This clonotype was found a few times. V and J are TRBV11-2 and TRBJ2-1, with D maybe TRBD2 (7 bases). The CDR3 has 15 amino acids. The ends were cut back, 5 bases at V and 5 bases at J, with 16 bases in the middle. Germline CDR1 and CDR2: SGHAT and FQNNGV. CDR3 DNA: TGTGCCAGCAGCCCCACAGGGCTAGCGGACAATGAGCAGTTCTTC. It is translated as CASSPTGLADNEQFF.

This clonotype was seen a handful of times. The chain recombines TRBV20-1 with TRBJ2-1; weak D call: TRBD2 (5 bases). Germline CDR1 DFQATT, CDR2 SNEGSKA (reference sequence). The CDR3 is 15 amino acids. V lost 6 bases, J lost 2 bases, and 17 bases lay in between. CDR3 in DNA: TGCAGTGCCCCATATACTGCGGGCGCCTACAATGAGCAGTTCTTC. Translating it yields CSAPYTAGAYNEQFF.